Listed below are T cell receptor beta chains from one sample, sequenced in a study of T cell changes during pregnancy in multiple sclerosis. Data came from immunoSEQ multiplex PCR; TCRdb stores just in-frame clones and leaves some out. The sample yields about 48,000 clones, around 92% seen once. The material was CD4+ T cells from peripheral blood mononuclear cells, obtained in the second trimester of pregnancy. The origin of the receptors is a female donor in good health, enrolled as a control in a pregnancy study. The conserved cysteine and the conserved F or W are not part of the CDR3 here. Fields, in order: CDR3 protein, D gene, V gene. A D gene is named only where the DNA matches it firmly.

CDR3 protein: ASSVEQGNTGELF; D gene: NA; V gene: TRBV9
CDR3 protein: ASSSSGTSIYEQF; D gene: TRBD2; V gene: TRBV28
CDR3 protein: ASSFRTTRSDTQY; D gene: NA; V gene: TRBV28
CDR3 protein: ASRRRALDEQF; D gene: NA; V gene: TRBV5-1
CDR3 protein: ASSDSSGGAHEQF; D gene: TRBD2; V gene: TRBV6-4
CDR3 protein: ASSPGLAGGPGAEQY; D gene: TRBD2; V gene: TRBV11-2
CDR3 protein: ASSRPGQGYNEQF; D gene: TRBD1; V gene: TRBV4-1
CDR3 protein: ASSTGVNYGYT; D gene: TRBD1; V gene: TRBV5-4
CDR3 protein: ASSISDYYEQY; D gene: NA; V gene: TRBV19
CDR3 protein: ASIDKTGSNYGYT; D gene: TRBD1; V gene: TRBV2
CDR3 protein: ASSLDVGGALGEQF; D gene: NA; V gene: TRBV7-9